A selection of T cell receptor beta chains follows, all from one sample in a study of blood T cell repertoires in COVID-19. Measured with immunoSEQ multiplex PCR; TCRdb has only the in-frame clones, and not every one. The sample records approximately 210,000 clones, 70% to 90% being singletons. Sequencing used PBMCs or T cells enriched from blood (not recorded which). The receptor source for this set is a woman aged 45-65 years with acute COVID-19. Each CDR3 is given with its conserved first and last residue. Fields, in order: clone size, D gene, J gene, CDR3 length, V gene, CDR3 DNA, CDR3 protein. D genes are given only for firm matches. Clone size is given for some rows only: seen once, a few or many times, or a class if the clone is expanded.

clone size: few; D gene: TRBD1; J gene: TRBJ1-5; CDR3 length: 14; V gene: TRBV19; CDR3 DNA: TGTGCCAGTAGTATGGGACAGCCCAATCAGCCCCAGCATTTT; CDR3 protein: CASSMGQPNQPQHF
clone size: once; D gene: TRBD1; J gene: TRBJ2-7; CDR3 length: 15; V gene: TRBV3-1/TRBV3-2; CDR3 DNA: TGTGCCAGCAGCCGAACCGGGACAGGGGGTTACGAGCAGTACTTC; CDR3 protein: CASSRTGTGGYEQYF
clone size: once; D gene: NA; J gene: TRBJ2-7; CDR3 length: 15; V gene: TRBV4-3; CDR3 DNA: TGCGCCAGCAGCCAAAGTAGTCGGGTCTCCTACGAGCAGTACTTC; CDR3 protein: CASSQSSRVSYEQYF
clone size: NA; D gene: NA; J gene: TRBJ1-2; CDR3 length: 14; V gene: TRBV19; CDR3 DNA: TGTGCCAGTAGACCGAGCGGGGAGAGCGATGGCTACACCTTC; CDR3 protein: CASRPSGESDGYTF
clone size: NA; D gene: NA; J gene: TRBJ2-3; CDR3 length: 14; V gene: TRBV6-4; CDR3 DNA: TGTGCCAGCAGCCGGGAGTACGGCACAGATACGCAGTATTTT; CDR3 protein: CASSREYGTDTQYF
clone size: NA; D gene: TRBD1; J gene: TRBJ2-2; CDR3 length: 18; V gene: TRBV5-4; CDR3 DNA: TGTGCCAGCAGCTTGGATTTGGGACAGAGTGTGAACACCGGGGAGCTGTTTTTT; CDR3 protein: CASSLDLGQSVNTGELFF
clone size: NA; D gene: TRBD1; J gene: TRBJ1-5; CDR3 length: 17; V gene: TRBV9; CDR3 DNA: TGTGCCAGCACCCCCTGCCCGGGGGGACAGGGGTTTCAGCCCCAGCATTTT; CDR3 protein: CASTPCPGGQGFQPQHF
clone size: NA; D gene: NA; J gene: TRBJ2-1; CDR3 length: 15; V gene: TRBV2; CDR3 DNA: TGTGCCAGCAGTGAAGGCGGCTTCTCCTACAATGAGCAGTTCTTC; CDR3 protein: CASSEGGFSYNEQFF
clone size: NA; D gene: NA; J gene: TRBJ2-1; CDR3 length: 14; V gene: TRBV19; CDR3 DNA: TGTGCCAGTACCCACCGGGACAAATACAATGAGCAGTTCTTC; CDR3 protein: CASTHRDKYNEQFF
clone size: NA; D gene: NA; J gene: TRBJ2-7; CDR3 length: 16; V gene: TRBV19; CDR3 DNA: TGTGCCAGTAGTGAAGGACACGCCATGAGCTCCTACGAGCAGTACTTC; CDR3 protein: CASSEGHAMSSYEQYF
clone size: once; D gene: TRBD1; J gene: TRBJ2-2; CDR3 length: 16; V gene: TRBV5-5; CDR3 DNA: TGTGCCAGCAGTCTATGGACAGGGGATTTCGCCGGGGAGCTGTTTTTT; CDR3 protein: CASSLWTGDFAGELFF
clone size: NA; D gene: NA; J gene: TRBJ1-5; CDR3 length: 15; V gene: TRBV5-1; CDR3 DNA: TGCGCCAGCAGCTTGGGGCCGAATAGCAATCAGCCCCAGCATTTT; CDR3 protein: CASSLGPNSNQPQHF
clone size: NA; D gene: NA; J gene: TRBJ2-3; CDR3 length: 14; V gene: TRBV6-5; CDR3 DNA: TGTGCCAGCAGTTACTATGGCGGTCAGGGTACGCAGTATTTT; CDR3 protein: CASSYYGGQGTQYF
clone size: NA; D gene: NA; J gene: TRBJ2-5; CDR3 length: 13; V gene: TRBV15; CDR3 DNA: TGTGCCACCGCGGGGACGGAAGGAGAGACCCAGTACTTC; CDR3 protein: CATAGTEGETQYF
clone size: NA; D gene: NA; J gene: TRBJ2-7; CDR3 length: 15; V gene: TRBV4-3; CDR3 DNA: TGCGCCAGCAGCCAAGACAATCCCCACTCCTACGAGCAGTACTTC; CDR3 protein: CASSQDNPHSYEQYF
clone size: NA; D gene: NA; J gene: TRBJ2-3; CDR3 length: 14; V gene: TRBV18; CDR3 DNA: TGTGCCAGCTCACAACTAGCTAGCACAGATACGCAGTATTTT; CDR3 protein: CASSQLASTDTQYF
clone size: NA; D gene: NA; J gene: TRBJ1-5; CDR3 length: 14; V gene: TRBV7-2; CDR3 DNA: TGTGCCAGCAGCTTAGGAAGGGGAGGTCAGCCCCAGCATTTT; CDR3 protein: CASSLGRGGQPQHF
clone size: few; D gene: NA; J gene: TRBJ1-5; CDR3 length: 13; V gene: TRBV29-1; CDR3 DNA: TGCAGCTCCCCCAGTGAATTCAATCAGCCCCAGCATTTT; CDR3 protein: CSSPSEFNQPQHF
clone size: NA; D gene: NA; J gene: TRBJ2-5; CDR3 length: 13; V gene: TRBV3-1/TRBV3-2; CDR3 DNA: TGTGCCAGCAGCCAAGCTACAGGGCTTGCCCAGTACTTC; CDR3 protein: CASSQATGLAQYF
clone size: NA; D gene: TRBD1; J gene: TRBJ1-1; CDR3 length: 14; V gene: TRBV3-1/TRBV3-2; CDR3 DNA: TGTGCCAGCAGGAGACAGGGGACGAACACTGAAGCTTTCTTT; CDR3 protein: CASRRQGTNTEAFF
clone size: once; D gene: NA; J gene: TRBJ2-7; CDR3 length: 13; V gene: TRBV21-1; CDR3 DNA: TGTGCCAGACTAGCCGGGGGGGAGTACGAGCAGTACTTC; CDR3 protein: CARLAGGEYEQYF
clone size: few; D gene: NA; J gene: TRBJ1-6; CDR3 length: 14; V gene: TRBV6-6; CDR3 DNA: TGTGCCAGCAGTCGCGGGGGGCCAAATTCACCCCTCCACTTT; CDR3 protein: CASSRGGPNSPLHF
clone size: NA; D gene: TRBD1; J gene: TRBJ1-1; CDR3 length: 14; V gene: TRBV27; CDR3 DNA: TGTGCCAGCAGGGAGGGACAGGGGAGAACTGAAGCTTTCTTT; CDR3 protein: CASREGQGRTEAFF
clone size: NA; D gene: TRBD1; J gene: TRBJ1-1; CDR3 length: 13; V gene: TRBV28; CDR3 DNA: TGTGCCAGCAGTTTAAGGACAGGTTCGAAAGCTTTCTTT; CDR3 protein: CASSLRTGSKAFF
clone size: NA; D gene: TRBD2; J gene: TRBJ2-2; CDR3 length: 16; V gene: TRBV5-5; CDR3 DNA: TGTGCCAGCAGCATGACTAGCGGGAGAAACACCGGGGAGCTGTTTTTT; CDR3 protein: CASSMTSGRNTGELFF
clone size: NA; D gene: TRBD2; J gene: TRBJ2-1; CDR3 length: 13; V gene: TRBV27; CDR3 DNA: TGTGCCAGCAGTTTTGCGGGAGTAGGAGAGCAGTTCTTC; CDR3 protein: CASSFAGVGEQFF